This note documents a single T cell receptor beta chain sequence. Its specificity is not known. This record belongs to a study of T cell responses to AZD1222 COVID-19 vaccine. Findings and caveats of the study: Most donors were white British, females outnumbered males, and clonal diversity was possibly underestimated. Seropositive status at baseline applied to only 6 or 7 AZD1222 recipients.

The ends were cut back, 7 bases at V and 7 bases at J, with 19 bases in the middle. This CDR3 contains 14 residues. CDR1 MDHEN and CDR2 SYDVKM come from the germline V gene. Produced via immunoSEQ multiplex PCR; TCRdb's table is partial and in-frame only. The sample records about 120,000 clones, around 84% being singletons. This receptor was taken from an adult in good health. The chain has TRBV28 and TRBJ1-1; no definite D call. Source: peripheral blood, taken on day 0 of AZD1222 vaccination. CDR3 loop: CASNPMWTDYEAFF. The CDR3 region has the DNA TGTGCCAGCAACCCCATGTGGACGGATTATGAAGCTTTCTTT.